This TCR beta chain was identified in a study of cytotoxic CD8 clonotypes in ibrutinib-treated CLL. Overall study: Of a cohort that held roughly eleven relapsed/refractory and around 15 treatment-naive patients, 17 to 18 were IGHV unmutated.

The germline V gene encodes CDR1 SGDLS and CDR2 YYNGEE. The V gene end was trimmed by 4 bases and the J gene end by 2 bases; junction bases not matched to a gene: 10. This CDR3 has 16 residues. Worth noting for this clone: Its antigen is undetermined.

Libraries were prepared by immunoSEQ multiplex PCR; TCRdb keeps only in-frame clonotypes and omits some of them. The sample lists some 140,000 clones, under 95% occurring once. Study-level findings and limits: Contraction or stability on treatment characterized the public clonotypes, which were uncommon. Clonality rose at ibrutinib response, held steady in sustained remission, and fell toward baseline at progression. Measured clonality at baseline was greater than in age-matched healthy donors and tracked with circulating CD8+ T-cell counts.

The TCR was taken from a human donor with chronic lymphocytic leukemia. The chain recombines TRBV9 with TRBJ2-3; 7 bases are shared with TRBD1. This specimen consisted of PBMCs, obtained after 12 months of ibrutinib treatment. The CDR3 spells CASSPHRGQITDTQYF. As DNA, the CDR3 is TGTGCCAGCAGCCCGCACCGGGGACAGATCACAGATACGCAGTATTTT.